The TCR beta chain under discussion was sequenced for a study of blood T cell repertoires in COVID-19. The overall study: Spain, Italy and the United States supplied samples that represented acute and convalescent COVID-19.

TCRdb's copy holds only in-frame clones and misses some; the assay was immunoSEQ multiplex PCR. The data contain about 400,000 clones, more than 75% of them singletons. Deletions cut 3 bases from V and 3 bases from J, with 9 bases between. The CDR3 runs to 13 residues. Germline CDR1 and CDR2: MDHEN and SYDVKM. The TCR comes from a woman aged 50 to 60 who had recovered from COVID-19. The chain is built from TRBV28 and TRBJ2-7, with D uncertain. Input material: PBMCs or T cells enriched from blood (not recorded which). The CDR3 DNA sequence: TGTGCCAGCAGTTTTGGGCTGGGCTACGAGCAGTACTTC. Translation gives CASSFGLGYEQYF.